These 20 T cell receptor beta chains were all obtained from the same sample, sequenced in a study of T cell repertoires in cytomegalovirus infection. TCRdb passed the reads through MiXCR, listing each CDR3 protein once. The sample consists of approximately 500,000 distinct CDR3 sequences, 16% of them appearing once. The specimen sequenced was CD8+ T cells from PBMCs. These receptors all stem from a human donor in good health (CMV status not recorded). Some clones in this sample may be carry-over from other donors' samples.

This clonotype was found many times. The CDR3 nucleotides are TGTGCCAGCAGTTTTCCGCCGGGACAGGGGAAGTATAATTCACCCCTCCACTTT. This gives the protein CASSFPPGQGKYNSPLHF. The chain combines TRBV6-1 with TRBJ1-6; 10 nucleotides agree with TRBD1. This CDR3 is 18 amino acids long. V dropped 5 bases and J dropped 4; count of bases not matched to a gene: 11. Germline V lookup: CDR1 MNHNS, CDR2 SASEGT.

This clonotype has ten or more counts. The rearrangement links TRBV29-1 to TRBJ2-2; D remains unclear. The CDR3 has 13 residues. The germline V and J ends were trimmed by 3 bases and 1 base, with 6 bases remaining between them. CDR1 is SQVTM, CDR2 ANQGSEA, per germline. CDR3 coding DNA: TGCAGCGTTGATGAGCGGAACACCGGGGAGCTGTTTTTT. This gives the protein CSVDERNTGELFF.

This clonotype has a count of ten or more. The J gene is TRBJ2-5, the V gene TRBV12-3 or TRBV12-4; D unclear. This CDR3 is 13 amino acids long. Trimming took off 3 bases at V and 4 bases at J, with 9 bases between the two ends. The CDR3 region has the DNA TGTGCCAGCAGTTTGGGTATCGCAGAGACCCAGTACTTC. Translating gives CASSLGIAETQYF.

This sequence joins TRBV2 and TRBJ2-7; TRBD1 is a possible D gene (6 bases). V lost 8 bases, J lost 3 bases, and 11 bases lay in between. CDR3 length equals 12 residues. Germline V gene data show CDR1 as SNHLY and CDR2 as FYNNEI. Here the CDR3 DNA reads TGTGCCAGCTTAGGGGGTAGCTACGAGCAGTACTTC. Amino acid sequence: CASLGGSYEQYF.

This clonotype was detected ten times or more. DNA for the CDR3: TGTGCCAGCAGTTTAGAACCGTTCATGAACACTGAAGCTTTCTTT. Translating gives CASSLEPFMNTEAFF. The genes are TRBV12-3 or TRBV12-4 and TRBJ1-1; D not resolved. V lost 1 base and J lost 0, with 9 bases in between. The CDR3 covers 15 residues.

This clonotype showed up many times. This chain uses TRBV11-2 with TRBJ2-7; D is unclear. V lost 2 bases to trimming and J lost 0 bases, with 8 bases between them. CDR1 and CDR2 (germline): SGHAT, FQNNGV. CDR3 size: 14 residues. CDR3 coding DNA: TGTGCCAGCAGCTTAAACTGGAGCTCCTACGAGCAGTACTTC. This gives the protein CASSLNWSSYEQYF.

The table lists this clonotype with many counts. V usage is TRBV7-8 and J usage is TRBJ2-2; D gene ambiguous. Deletions cut 6 bases from V and 2 bases from J, with 7 bases between. CDR1 and CDR2 from the germline V gene are SGHVS and FQNEAQ. The CDR3 sequence is 13 residues long. CDR3 DNA sequence: TGTGCCAGCAGGCCTATCAACACCGGGGAGCTGTTTTTT. Translating it yields CASRPINTGELFF. Combining the CDR3 with reference TRBV7-8 and TRBJ2-2 gives the whole variable domain GAGVSQSPRYKVAKRGQDVALRCDPISGHVSLFWYQQALGQGPEFLTYFQNEAQLDKSGLPSDRFFAERPEGSVSTLKIQRTQQEDSAVYLCASRPINTGELFFGEGSRLTVL.

The chain employs TRBV12-5 and TRBJ2-3; 9 bases are shared with TRBD2. This CDR3 is built from 16 residues. After removal of 5 bases from V and 4 bases from J, the junction contained 10 bases not matched to a gene. CDR1 and CDR2 from the germline V gene are LGHNT and FRNRAP. For the CDR3, the DNA is TGTGCTAGTGGTATGCCGGGACTAGCTCGTCCAGATACGCAGTATTTT. It specifies CASGMPGLARPDTQYF.

For this clonotype: The CDR3 does not end in the conserved phenylalanine or tryptophan, so this is likely a read error. J is TRBJ1-1 and V is TRBV7-9; tentative D call: TRBD1 (6 bases). The CDR3 loop spans 15 amino acids. Germline-derived CDR1 and CDR2 are SEHNR and FQNEAQ (reference sequence). CDR3 in amino acids: CASSFNQGRNTVAFL. The CDR3 DNA reads TGTGCCAGCAGCTTTAATCAGGGGAGGAACACTGTAGCTTTCCTT.

There are many counts of this clonotype. This chain links TRBV11-2 with TRBJ2-5; TRBD1 is a possible D gene (6 bases). The CDR3 extends over 16 amino acids. The V end lost 4 bases, the J end lost 4 bases, and 19 bases lay between the germline ends. Germline assignment: CDR1 SGHAT and CDR2 FQNNGV. Written as DNA, the CDR3 is TGTGCCAGCAGCTCGTACACAGGGTCCGACGGAGAGACCCAGTACTTC. Its protein is CASSSYTGSDGETQYF.

This clonotype has just a few counts. The chain uses TRBV19 and TRBJ2-2; weak D call: TRBD1 (6 bases). Trimming cost V 4 bases and J 6 bases, with 15 bases left between them. The germline V gene has CDR1 LNHDA and CDR2 SQIVND (reference sequence). The CDR3 loop spans 15 amino acids. The CDR3 loop is CASSTRDMGPGELFF. CDR3 nucleotides: TGTGCCAGTAGTACCCGGGACATGGGCCCCGGGGAGCTGTTTTTT.

This clonotype was detected only once. This rearrangement joins TRBV3-1 to TRBJ2-7; D may correspond to TRBD1 or TRBD2 (8 bases each). The CDR3 contains 16 residues. The V and J ends lost 0 bases and 3 bases respectively, with 15 bases between them. CDR1 LGHDT and CDR2 YNNKEL come from the germline V gene (reference sequence). Here the CDR3 reads CASSQDWTGTSYEQYF. The CDR3, as DNA: TGTGCCAGCAGCCAAGATTGGACAGGGACTAGCTACGAGCAGTACTTC.

In this sample, this clonotype turned up many times. The CDR3 loop is CASRTHSAGVMYNEQFF. The CDR3 DNA reads TGTGCCAGCAGGACCCATTCGGCGGGAGTGATGTACAATGAGCAGTTCTTC. V and J are TRBV7-9 and TRBJ2-1; 7 nucleotides line up with TRBD2. The germline V gene has CDR1 SEHNR and CDR2 FQNEAQ (reference sequence). Trimming removed 6 bases from V and 4 bases from J; junction bases left unmatched: 15. CDR3 length: 17 residues.

The chain carries TRBV29-1 and TRBJ2-1, with D possibly TRBD2 on 5 matching bases. The V end was cut by 6 bases, the J end by 0 bases, with 12 bases between. Germline V lookup: CDR1 SQVTM, CDR2 ANQGSEA. CDR3 length: 14 amino acids. The CDR3 loop reads CSVGRGGSYNEQFF. The DNA of the CDR3 is TGCAGCGTGGGTCGTGGAGGCTCCTACAATGAGCAGTTCTTC.

This clonotype was counted between two and nine times. The chain carries TRBV7-9 and TRBJ2-2; 8 bases map to TRBD2. The CDR3 extends over 16 amino acids. CDR1 is SEHNR and CDR2 is FQNEAQ in the germline V gene (reference sequence). The junction had 4 bases not matched to a gene; V was cut back by 4 bases and J by 0 bases. CDR3 DNA sequence: TGTGCCAGCAGCTACGGGACTAGAGCGAACACCGGGGAGCTGTTTTTT. This gives the protein CASSYGTRANTGELFF.

To note about this clonotype: The CDR3 does not end in the conserved phenylalanine or tryptophan, so this is likely a read error. Because the CDR3's place on the DNA is in doubt, the DNA is left out and the CDR3 is given as listed by TCRdb. The chain is built from TRBV7-8 and TRBJ2-1; the table's D call, TRBD2, has no DNA check behind it. The CDR3 is 18 amino acids long, termini counted. Germline values: CDR1 SGHVS, CDR2 FQNEAQ. The CDR3: CASSLSGAGGGTYNEQLL.

Notes on this clonotype: A much bigger clone sits one base away, suggesting this may be a read error. The chain joins TRBV12-3 or TRBV12-4 to TRBJ2-7; 11 bases map to TRBD1. The CDR3 has 18 amino acids. V gave up 7 bases and J gave up 2 bases; unmatched junction bases: 16. Here the CDR3 reads CASTSSSTGTGGTYEQYF. The CDR3 DNA is TGTGCCAGCACTTCCTCCTCCACCGGGACAGGGGGAACCTACGAGCAGTACTTC.

At least ten counts were recorded for this clonotype. The V gene is TRBV7-9, the J gene TRBJ2-5; D not resolved. This CDR3 contains 15 residues. Germline V gives CDR1 SEHNR, CDR2 FQNEAQ (reference sequence). The germline V and J ends were trimmed by 2 bases and 0 bases, with 10 bases remaining between them. The CDR3 spells CASSLKQYYQETQYF. CDR3 in DNA: TGTGCCAGCAGCTTAAAGCAGTACTACCAAGAGACCCAGTACTTC.

This clonotype was detected ten times or more. V is TRBV6-5 and J is TRBJ1-2; TRBD1 is a possible D gene (5 bases). Trimming took 2 bases from V and 4 from J, leaving 26 bases between them. The CDR3 totals 19 residues. In germline, CDR1 is MNHEY, CDR2 SVGAGI. Here the CDR3 DNA reads TGTGCCAGCAGTTACCTGGGGGGGTCGGAGCATTCAGCTTTCTATGGCTACACCTTC. This translates into CASSYLGGSEHSAFYGYTF.

This clonotype was observed a few times. The chain recombines TRBV5-6 with TRBJ2-2; tentatively, D is TRBD2 (5 bases). V was clipped by 0 bases and J by 7 bases, with 19 bases between them. Germline V gene data show CDR1 as SGHDT and CDR2 as YYEEEE. The length of the CDR3 is 17 residues. The CDR3 DNA reads as TGTGCCAGCAGCTTGGAGGAACGGCGAGGGTTGTTCGGGGAGCTGTTTTTT. Translated: CASSLEERRGLFGELFF. Full variable domain (rest looked up from reference TRBV5-6 and TRBJ2-2): DAGVTQSPTHLIKTRGQQVTLRCSPKSGHDTVSWYQQALGQGPQFIFQYYEEEERQRGNFPDRFSGHQFPNYSSELNVNALLLGDSALYLCASSLEERRGLFGELFFGEGSRLTVL.